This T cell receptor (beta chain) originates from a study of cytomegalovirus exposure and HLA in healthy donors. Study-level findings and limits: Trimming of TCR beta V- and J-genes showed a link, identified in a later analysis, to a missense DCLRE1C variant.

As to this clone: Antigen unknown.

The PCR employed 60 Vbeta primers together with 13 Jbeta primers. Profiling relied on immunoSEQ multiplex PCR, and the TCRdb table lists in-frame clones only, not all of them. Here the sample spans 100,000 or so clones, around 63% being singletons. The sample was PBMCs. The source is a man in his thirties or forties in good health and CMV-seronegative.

The CDR3 bases are TGTGCCAGCAGCCCACTACCTAGCGGGACAGACTACGAGCAGTACTTC. This gives the protein CASSPLPSGTDYEQYF. The chain joins TRBV13 to TRBJ2-7; 9 bases align to TRBD2. Germline values: CDR1 PRHDT, CDR2 FYEKMQ (reference sequence). The length of the CDR3 is 16 residues. With 5 bases clipped from V and 3 bases from J, the junction kept 11 bases outside the gene matches.